This T cell receptor (beta chain) was obtained from a study of vaccination effects on CD4 cells after COVID-19. Following 10 days of culture, CD4+ T cells were isolated. CDR3 length: 14 amino acids. Losses at the gene ends were 6 bases for V and 2 bases for J; bases not matched to a gene: 2. Per germline, CDR1 SEHNR and CDR2 FQNEAQ (reference sequence). Note on this clone: The antigen remains undetermined.

Profiled with immunoSEQ multiplex PCR; TCRdb holds only in-frame clones, not every one. The repertoire holds under 30,000 clones, with 65% as singletons. The source of this sequence is a human donor who received a COVID-19 vaccine. The chain has TRBV7-9 and TRBJ2-5, with TRBD2 matching 11 bases. This material consisted of CD4+ T cells from PBMCs cultured without peptide, taken before COVID-19 vaccination. The CDR3 loop is CASSVAGGQETQYF. In DNA form, the CDR3 reads TGTGCCAGCAGTGTAGCGGGGGGGCAAGAGACCCAGTACTTC.